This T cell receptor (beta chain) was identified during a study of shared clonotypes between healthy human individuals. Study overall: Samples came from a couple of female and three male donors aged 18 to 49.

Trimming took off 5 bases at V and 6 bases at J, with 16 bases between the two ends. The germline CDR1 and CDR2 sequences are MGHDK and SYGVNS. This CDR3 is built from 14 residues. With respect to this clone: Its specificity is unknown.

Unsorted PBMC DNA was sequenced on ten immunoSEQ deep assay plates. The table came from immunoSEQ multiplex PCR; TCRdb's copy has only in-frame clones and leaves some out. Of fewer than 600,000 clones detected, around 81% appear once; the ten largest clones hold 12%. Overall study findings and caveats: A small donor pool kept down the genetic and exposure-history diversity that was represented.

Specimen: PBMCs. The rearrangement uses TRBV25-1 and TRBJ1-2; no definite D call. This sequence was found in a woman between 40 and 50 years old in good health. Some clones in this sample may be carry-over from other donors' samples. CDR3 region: CASSPEEPLNGYTF. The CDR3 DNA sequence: TGTGCCAGCAGTCCTGAGGAGCCCTTAAATGGCTACACCTTC.